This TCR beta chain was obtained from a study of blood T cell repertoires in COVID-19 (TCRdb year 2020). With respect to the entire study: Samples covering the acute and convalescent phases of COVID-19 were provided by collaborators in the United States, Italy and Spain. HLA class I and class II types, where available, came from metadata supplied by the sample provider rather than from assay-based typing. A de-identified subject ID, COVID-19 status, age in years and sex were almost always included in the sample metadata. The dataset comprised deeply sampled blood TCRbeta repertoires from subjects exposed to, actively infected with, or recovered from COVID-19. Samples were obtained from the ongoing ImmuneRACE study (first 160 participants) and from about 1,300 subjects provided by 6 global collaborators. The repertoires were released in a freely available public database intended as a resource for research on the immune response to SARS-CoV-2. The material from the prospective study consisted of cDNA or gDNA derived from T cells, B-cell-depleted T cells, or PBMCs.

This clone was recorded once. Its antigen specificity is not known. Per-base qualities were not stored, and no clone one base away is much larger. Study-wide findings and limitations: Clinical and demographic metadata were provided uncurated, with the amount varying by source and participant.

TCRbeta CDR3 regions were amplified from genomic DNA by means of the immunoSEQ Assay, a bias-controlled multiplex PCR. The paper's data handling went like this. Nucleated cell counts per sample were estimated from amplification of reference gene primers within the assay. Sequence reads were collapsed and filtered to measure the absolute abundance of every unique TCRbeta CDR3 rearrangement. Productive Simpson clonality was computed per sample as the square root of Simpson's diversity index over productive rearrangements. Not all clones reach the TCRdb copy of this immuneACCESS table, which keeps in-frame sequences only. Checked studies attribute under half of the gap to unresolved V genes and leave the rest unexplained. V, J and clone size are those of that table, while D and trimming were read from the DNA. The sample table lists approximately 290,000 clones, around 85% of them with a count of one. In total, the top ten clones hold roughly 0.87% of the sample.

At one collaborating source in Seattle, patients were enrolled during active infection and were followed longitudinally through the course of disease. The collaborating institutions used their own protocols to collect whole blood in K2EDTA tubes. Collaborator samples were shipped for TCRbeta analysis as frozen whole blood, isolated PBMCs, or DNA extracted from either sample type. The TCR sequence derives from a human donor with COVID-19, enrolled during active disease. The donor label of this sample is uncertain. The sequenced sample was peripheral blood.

The DNA sequence follows: TGCGCCAGCAGTGAGGGGTTAGCGAGAGGACGAGAGACCCAGTACTTC. Translation gives CASSEGLARGRETQYF. The V and J genes are TRBV10-2 and TRBJ2-5; the best D guess is TRBD2, with 5 bases matching. The germline V gene encodes CDR1 WSHSY and CDR2 SAAADI. V is reduced by 2 bases and J by 4 bases, leaving a spacing of 17 bases between them. From the cysteine through the phenylalanine, the CDR3 covers 16 amino acids. The DNA shown is the 48-base CDR3, in frame from base 1.